Sequencing of this T cell receptor beta chain was carried out in a study of Tregs in tolerant kidney transplant recipients. Regarding the study as a whole: No direct test of biological reproducibility was done here. The small number of patients limits these findings pending further validation.

This CDR3 spans 14 amino acids. CDR1 is KGHSH and CDR2 is LQKENI in the germline V gene. Unmatched junction bases numbered 8, after V lost 3 bases and J lost 7 bases. Profiled with immunoSEQ multiplex PCR; TCRdb holds only in-frame clones, not every one. The sample carries around 230,000 clones, more than 65% recorded once. In regard to this clone: Its specificity is not known.

The TCR comes from a human donor in good health. This chain uses TRBV18 with TRBJ1-2, with 7 bases fitting TRBD1. Source material: CD4+ T cells from blood. CDR3 region: CASSPGEGAFGYTF. The CDR3 DNA follows: TGTGCCAGCTCACCCGGGGAGGGGGCGTTTGGCTACACCTTC.